This TCR beta chain was observed in a study of post-analysis software for immune sequencing data. Study results and caveats: Multiple sclerosis patients showed significantly lower normalized Chao1 diversity than controls did.

A remark on this clonotype: Its antigen is still unknown.

TCR beta cDNA libraries included unique molecular identifiers. Starting from roughly 1 to 10 million T cells, the study yielded about 500,000 cDNA molecules. TCRdb passed the PCR reads through MiXCR, listing each CDR3 protein once. The sample consists of over 300,000 distinct CDR3 sequences, roughly 38% of them appearing once. This TCR was recovered from a girl aged 10-17 years with multiple sclerosis. The specimen was blood.

The CDR3 DNA sequence: TGTGCCAGCAGCTTAGTTCCGCGGGGGATAAACAATGAGCAGTTCTTC. Its translation is CASSLVPRGINNEQFF. The rearrangement uses TRBV7-9 and TRBJ2-1; 7 bases fit TRBD2. Trimming at V came to 1 base and at J to 5 bases, leaving 8 bases not matched to a gene. Germline V gene lookup returns CDR1 SEHNR and CDR2 FQNEAQ (reference sequence). The CDR3 length is 16 residues.